Included here is one T cell receptor (beta chain) sequence, with context. Its antigen remains unidentified. At the time of sampling, donors were nominally healthy, though unrecorded immune exposures were likely. This entry is derived from a study of cytomegalovirus exposure and HLA in healthy donors. About the research overall: From donors who were HLA-typed, an early data release held 70 million to 90 million unique TCRs. Study results and caveats: In a later analysis, common viral pathogens appeared linked to several of the most significant clusters.

In the PCR, 60 Vbeta and 13 Jbeta primers were used. Clones were read by immunoSEQ multiplex PCR, and TCRdb kept only the in-frame ones, dropping some. Here the sample spans 75,000 to 95,000 clones, about 90% being singletons. With 4 bases removed from V and 7 bases from J, the gap between germline ends came to 14 bases. The CDR3 totals 13 residues. CDR1 and CDR2 (germline): SGHRS, YFSETQ. Input material: PBMCs. V is TRBV5-1 and J is TRBJ1-1, with a tentative D call TRBD1 (5 bases). The sequence derives from a man younger than 35 in good health and CMV-seronegative. The CDR3 region has the DNA TGCGCCAGCAGCCCCCGGGAGGGGCGTGAAGCTTTCTTT. Protein: CASSPREGREAFF.